Listed here are 22 T cell receptor beta chains from one sample, sequenced in a study of regulatory T cells in long-lasting Graves disease. Arm-PCR of CDR3 regions and iRepertoire HTBI primers were the basis on which TCR beta libraries were built. A single record per CDR3 protein comes from TCRdb applying MiXCR to the multiplex PCR reads. This sample carries 530,000 or so distinct CDR3 sequences, roughly 14% of them seen once, and the ten largest clones take over 7.5%. Time point specified: newly diagnosed GD, antithyroid drugs for less than 3 months. Extracted PBMC RNA gave rise to the TCR library. These data were likewise used in another study, on T cells in Graves' hyperthyroidism and ophthalmopathy.

This specimen was peripheral blood mononuclear cells (PBMCs), taken at new diagnosis, from a patient treated with antithyroid drugs. These receptors came from a man aged 30 to 45 with Graves disease.

Concerning this clonotype itself: A much larger clone is a single base away; this may be a read error. J is TRBJ1-1 and V is TRBV12-3 or TRBV12-4, with D unresolved. Trimming shortened V by 6 bases and J by 4 bases, and 18 bases separated the two germline ends. The CDR3 is 15 residues long. The CDR3 DNA is TGTGCCAGCAGCTTGGACCCTGGGGAGCGCACTGAAGCTTTCTTT. Protein product: CASSLDPGERTEAFF.

This clonotype was detected ten times or more. An end of the junction differs from the germline gene, which may be a read error. The chain is built from TRBV11-2 and TRBJ1-3; D is undetermined. CDR1 is SGHAT, CDR2 FQNNGV, per germline. This CDR3 has 14 residues. CDR3 sequence (DNA): TGTGCCAGCAGCCTAGAACCCTGGGGAAACACCATATATTTT. As protein: CASSLEPWGNTIYF.

This rearrangement joins TRBV10-2 to TRBJ2-3; 7 nucleotides match TRBD1. Germline V gene sequence: CDR1 WSHSY, CDR2 SAAADI. The V gene end was trimmed by 6 bases and the J gene end by 3 bases; junction bases not matched to a gene: 6. The CDR3 is made up of 14 amino acids. The chain's CDR3 is CASSTGVGTDTQYF. CDR3 DNA sequence: TGCGCCAGCAGCACAGGGGTGGGTACAGATACGCAGTATTTT.

The table lists this clonotype with many counts. The rearrangement links TRBV2 to TRBJ1-5; D ambiguous. Between the trimmed V and J ends, which lost 6 bases and 2 bases, there was a span of 14 bases. CDR1 SNHLY and CDR2 FYNNEI come from the germline V gene. The CDR3 is 15 residues long. The DNA for the CDR3 is TGTGCCAGCAGCGTCAATTATTTGGGCAATCAGCCCCAGCATTTT. This translates into CASSVNYLGNQPQHF.

This clonotype was detected many times. V usage is TRBV20-1 and J usage is TRBJ2-1; D is unresolved. Trimming took 2 bases from V and 7 from J, leaving 9 bases between them. This CDR3 comprises 12 residues. Germline CDR1 is DFQATT and CDR2 is SNEGSKA (reference sequence). CDR3 sequence reads: CSARKYGNEQFF. In nucleotides, the CDR3 is TGCAGTGCTAGAAAATACGGGAATGAGCAGTTCTTC.

This clonotype was counted many times. V usage is TRBV12-3 or TRBV12-4 and J usage is TRBJ1-1, with TRBD1 as a possible D gene (5 bases). CDR3 size: 13 residues. Trimming left V 5 bases short and J 1 base short, with 8 bases between. The CDR3 DNA is TGTGCCAGCAGTGGGACGGAGAACACTGAAGCTTTCTTT. This sequence encodes CASSGTENTEAFF.

The chain employs TRBV18 and TRBJ2-1; D perhaps matches TRBD2 (6 bases). Matching the DNA end better, TRBJ2-5 makes the J call doubtful. CDR3 length: 17 amino acids. CDR1 and CDR2 from the germline V gene are KGHSH and LQKENI. CDR3 coding DNA: TGTGCCAGCTCACCCGATTTTTCGGGACTGGTAGTCGAGACCCAGTACTTC. This encodes CASSPDFSGLVVETQYF.

This clonotype was detected a few times. This chain uses TRBV24-1 with TRBJ2-7; maybe TRBD1 (9 bases). Trimming removed 9 bases at V and 5 bases at J, with 19 bases between. CDR3 size: 14 residues. The germline V gene encodes CDR1 KGHDR and CDR2 SFDVKD. This CDR3 is CATGGGTGTDEQYF. DNA for the CDR3: TGTGCCACCGGCGGGGGGACAGGGACGGACGAGCAGTACTTC.

The chain recombines TRBV20-1 with TRBJ2-5; D perhaps matches TRBD1 (5 bases). The CDR3 loop spans 13 amino acids. Germline loops: CDR1 DFQATT, CDR2 SNEGSKA (reference sequence). V was clipped by 3 bases and J by 2 bases, with 10 bases between them. CDR3 sequence (DNA): TGCAGTGCTAGTCCGGCAGGGCAAGAGACCCAGTACTTC. Residues: CSASPAGQETQYF.

This clonotype was recorded a few times. A much larger clone is a single base away; this may be a read error. The chain employs TRBV19 and TRBJ2-2; D could derive from TRBD1 or TRBD2 (5 bases each). The CDR3 is 16 residues long. Germline CDR1 reads LNHDA; CDR2 reads SQIVND (reference sequence). Here the CDR3 DNA reads TGTGCCAGTAGTGCGCTGCTCGGGACGAACACCGGGGAGCTGGTTTTT. Protein sequence: CASSALLGTNTGELVF.

The chain links TRBV7-9 to TRBJ2-2; D gene uncertain. V lost 5 bases and J 1 base, leaving 8 bases between the germline ends. This CDR3 spans 14 amino acids. CDR1 is SEHNR and CDR2 is FQNEAQ in the germline V gene (reference sequence). CDR3 DNA: TGTGCCAGCAGCCGAGAAGTGAACACCGGGGAGCTGTTTTTT. It specifies CASSREVNTGELFF.

A few counts support this clonotype. J is TRBJ2-1 and V is TRBV4-1; D possibly corresponds to TRBD1 (6 bases). The CDR3 runs 15 residues. Between the trimmed V and J ends, which lost 7 bases and 0 bases, there was a span of 13 bases. Germline lookup yields CDR1 MGHRA and CDR2 YSYEKL. The CDR3 bases are TGCGCCAGCACTCAACAGGGTGGCTCCTACAATGAGCAGTTCTTC. This translates into CASTQQGGSYNEQFF.

This clonotype was counted at least ten times. This sequence joins TRBV5-1 and TRBJ2-3; possible D gene TRBD1, 6 bases. CDR3 length: 13 residues. V was shortened by 1 base and J by 4 bases, with 7 bases between the two germline ends. Germline loops: CDR1 SGHRS, CDR2 YFSETQ. The CDR3 DNA reads TGCGCCAGCAGCTTGTGGGGGCCAGATACGCAGTATTTT. Translated: CASSLWGPDTQYF.

The rearrangement joins TRBV19 to TRBJ2-7; weak D call: TRBD1 (5 bases). The CDR3 has 16 amino acids. Per the germline V gene, CDR1 is LNHDA and CDR2 is SQIVND (reference sequence). V was trimmed by 3 bases and J by 2 bases, leaving 17 bases between them. The CDR3 nucleotides are TGTGCCAGTAGTATTCTCCCAGGGCAGGCGACCTACGAGCAGTACTTC. Amino acid sequence: CASSILPGQATYEQYF.

This clonotype was observed at least ten times. CDR3 residues: CASSPGTDTQYF. The CDR3 DNA sequence: TGTGCCAGCAGTCCGGGGACAGATACGCAGTATTTT. The chain carries TRBV18 and TRBJ2-3, with D perhaps TRBD2 (5 bases). This CDR3 contains 12 residues. V lost 8 bases to trimming and J lost 3 bases, with 9 bases between them. Per the germline V gene, CDR1 is KGHSH and CDR2 is LQKENI.

Turning to this clonotype: A much larger clone lies a single base off, so this may be a read error. The V call is TRBV12-3 or TRBV12-4, the J call TRBJ1-1; D remains unclear. The CDR3 loop spans 14 amino acids. The ends were cut back, 5 bases at V and 3 bases at J, with 13 bases in the middle. The CDR3 protein is CASSPNAGDTEAFF. The CDR3 nucleotides read TGTGCCAGCAGTCCCAATGCAGGCGACACTGAAGCTTTCTTT.

This clonotype was detected only a few times. V usage is TRBV19 and J usage is TRBJ1-5; D ambiguous. The germline CDR1 and CDR2 sequences are LNHDA and SQIVND (reference sequence). This CDR3 contains 13 residues. The ends were cut back, 5 bases at V and 3 bases at J, with 8 bases in the middle. CDR3 sequence reads: CASSVTDNQPQHF. CDR3 coding DNA: TGTGCCAGTAGTGTGACGGACAATCAGCCCCAGCATTTT.

This clonotype was seen many times. The V and J genes are TRBV28 and TRBJ1-1; the match to TRBD1 covers 8 bases. V lost 7 bases to trimming and J lost 3 bases; unmatched junction nucleotides: 7. This CDR3 is 14 amino acids long. Germline V CDR1 and CDR2: MDHEN, SYDVKM. The CDR3 loop is CASILQGGDTEAFF. The CDR3 coding sequence is TGTGCCAGCATCCTACAGGGGGGGGACACTGAAGCTTTCTTT. Full variable domain (missing parts from reference TRBV28 and TRBJ1-1): DVKVTQSSRYLVKRTGEKVFLECVQDMDHENMFWYRQDPGLGLRLIYFSYDVKMKEKGDIPEGYSVSREKKERFSLILESASTNQTSMYLCASILQGGDTEAFFGQGTRLTVV.

This clonotype was observed at least ten times. The rearrangement joins TRBV11-2 to TRBJ2-7; D tentatively fits TRBD1 or TRBD2 (5 bases each). The CDR3 contains 16 residues. The V end was cut by 6 bases, the J end by 3 bases, with 21 bases between. From germline, CDR1 is SGHAT and CDR2 FQNNGV. Written as DNA, the CDR3 is TGTGCCAGCAGTCGTCCTACCAGGGACGCCTTCTACGAGCAGTACTTC. Its translation is CASSRPTRDAFYEQYF.

This clonotype was counted between two and nine times. This chain links TRBV20-1 with TRBJ1-5; 9 bases align to TRBD1. Trimming at V came to 4 bases and at J to 6 bases, leaving 4 bases not matched to a gene. Per germline, CDR1 DFQATT and CDR2 SNEGSKA (reference sequence). CDR3 length: 13 amino acids. The CDR3, as DNA: TGCAGTGCTAATACAGGGGGCCCTCAGCCCCAGCATTTT. Translating gives CSANTGGPQPQHF.

This clonotype occurred many times. The rearrangement joins TRBV24-1 to TRBJ2-2; TRBD2 matches 9 bases. V gave up 9 bases and J gave up 7 bases; unmatched junction bases: 11. Germline values: CDR1 KGHDR, CDR2 SFDVKD. The CDR3 has 15 amino acids. CDR3 sequence: CATQREAPGVGELFF. CDR3 DNA sequence: TGTGCCACCCAGCGGGAGGCCCCTGGGGTCGGGGAGCTGTTTTTT.

This sequence joins TRBV27 and TRBJ1-6, with D perhaps TRBD1 (6 bases). Germline V gene lookup returns CDR1 MNHEY and CDR2 SMNVEV (reference sequence). Trimming stripped 4 bases from V and 10 bases from J, with 14 bases between. The CDR3 has 14 residues. CDR3 in amino acids: CASSSRVGGSPLHF. In nucleotides, the CDR3 is TGTGCCAGCAGTTCCAGGGTTGGGGGCTCACCCCTCCACTTT.